This section outlines one T cell receptor beta chain sequence together with its context. Its antigen remains unknown. The entry originates in a study of blood T cells in healthy people across ages. Looking at the study overall: About one barcoded beta molecule per two T cells was the capture yield of template switching. Study-wide points: Samples with more naive T cells showed higher observed beta diversity.

Sample-barcoded 5' priming and a J-beta primer mix drove a second PCR of about 7 to 12 cycles. Each cDNA molecule was tagged by a template-switch adaptor with 12 random nucleotides. Individual samples furnished no less than 2.5 million CDR3-containing paired-end reads apiece. TCRdb used MiXCR to reprocess the 5' RACE reads, holding one entry per CDR3 protein. Here the sample spans fewer than 2 million distinct CDR3 sequences, more than 35% being singletons. The V and J ends lost 1 base and 3 bases respectively, with 19 bases between them. The CDR3 covers 18 residues. In germline, CDR1 is SGHTA, CDR2 FQGNSA.

The sequencing input was blood. The chain has TRBV7-2 and TRBJ2-4, with a possible D match to TRBD1 (6 bases). The sequence was obtained from a human donor in good health. The CDR3 bases are TGTGCCAGCAGCTTAGGGGGCAGGGGAGATTTAGTCAAAAACATTCAGTACTTC. It encodes CASSLGGRGDLVKNIQYF.